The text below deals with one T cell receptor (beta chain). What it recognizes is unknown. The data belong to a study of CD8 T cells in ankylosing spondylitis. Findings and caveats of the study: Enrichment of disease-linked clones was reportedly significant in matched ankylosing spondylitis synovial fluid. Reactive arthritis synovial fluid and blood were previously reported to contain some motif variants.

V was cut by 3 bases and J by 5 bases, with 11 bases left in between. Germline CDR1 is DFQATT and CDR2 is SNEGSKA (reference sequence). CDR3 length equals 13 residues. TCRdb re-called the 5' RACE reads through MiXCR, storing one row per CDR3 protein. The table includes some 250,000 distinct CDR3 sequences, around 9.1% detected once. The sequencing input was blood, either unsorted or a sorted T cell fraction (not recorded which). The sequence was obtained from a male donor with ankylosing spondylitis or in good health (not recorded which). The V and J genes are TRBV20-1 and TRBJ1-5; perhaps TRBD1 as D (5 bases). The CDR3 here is CSASIREDQPQHF. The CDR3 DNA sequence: TGCAGTGCTAGCATCAGGGAGGATCAGCCCCAGCATTTT.